This T cell receptor beta chain was identified in a study of blood T cell repertoires in COVID-19. On the study more broadly: Researchers got acute and convalescent COVID-19 samples from the United States, Italy and Spain. PBMCs, B-cell-depleted T cells, or T cells provided the cDNA or gDNA that made up the material.

The CDR3 has 16 residues. From germline, CDR1 is MNHEY and CDR2 SMNVEV (reference sequence). V lost 3 bases, J lost 9 bases, and 12 bases stayed unmatched. Original data processing: Scientists estimated how many nucleated cells there were by amplifying reference gene primers. Profiling relied on immunoSEQ multiplex PCR, and the TCRdb table lists in-frame clones only, not all of them. V and J calls and clone size are given by that table; D and trimming were obtained from the DNA. The sample has a few hundred thousand clones; 85% are singletons. This clone was counted once. The receptor comes from a woman aged 18-30 years with acute or convalescent COVID-19. Specimen: peripheral blood. This chain connects TRBV27 to TRBJ2-3; 10 nucleotides align to TRBD2. The CDR3 protein is CASSFIAGGPMRTQYF. The CDR3, as DNA: TGTGCCAGCAGTTTTATAGCGGGGGGCCCCATGAGGACGCAGTATTTT.